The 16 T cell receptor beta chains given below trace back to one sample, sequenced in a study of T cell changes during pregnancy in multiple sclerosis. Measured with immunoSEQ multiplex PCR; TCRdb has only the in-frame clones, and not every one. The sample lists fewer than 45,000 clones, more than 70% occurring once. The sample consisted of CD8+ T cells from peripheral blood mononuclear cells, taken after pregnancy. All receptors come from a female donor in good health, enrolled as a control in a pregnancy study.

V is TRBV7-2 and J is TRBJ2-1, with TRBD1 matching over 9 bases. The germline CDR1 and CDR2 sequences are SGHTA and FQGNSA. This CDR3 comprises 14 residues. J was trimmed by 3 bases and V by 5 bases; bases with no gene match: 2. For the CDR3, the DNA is TGTGCCAGCAGCCTGGACAGGGGCTACAATGAGCAGTTCTTC. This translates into CASSLDRGYNEQFF.

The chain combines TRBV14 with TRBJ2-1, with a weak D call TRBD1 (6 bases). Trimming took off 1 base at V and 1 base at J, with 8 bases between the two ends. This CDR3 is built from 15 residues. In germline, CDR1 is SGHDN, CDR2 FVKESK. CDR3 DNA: TGTGCCAGCAGCCAAGGGCAGGGGTCCTACAATGAGCAGTTCTTC. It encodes CASSQGQGSYNEQFF.

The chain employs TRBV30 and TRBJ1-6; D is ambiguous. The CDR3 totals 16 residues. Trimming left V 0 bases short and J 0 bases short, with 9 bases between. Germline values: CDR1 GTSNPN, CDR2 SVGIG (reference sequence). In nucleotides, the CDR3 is TGTGCCTGGAGTGTAAGAAGGAGCTCCTATAATTCACCCCTCCACTTT. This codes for CAWSVRRSSYNSPLHF. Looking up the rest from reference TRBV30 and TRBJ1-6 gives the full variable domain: SQTIHQWPATLVQPVGSPLSLECTVEGTSNPNLYWYRQAAGRGLQLLFYSVGIGQISSEVPQNLSASRPQDRQFILSSKKLLLSDSGFYLCAWSVRRSSYNSPLHFGNGTRLTVT.

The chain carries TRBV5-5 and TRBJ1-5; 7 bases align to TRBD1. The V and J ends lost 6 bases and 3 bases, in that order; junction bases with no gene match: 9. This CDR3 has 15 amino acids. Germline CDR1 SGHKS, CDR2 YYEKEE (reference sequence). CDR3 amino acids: CASTMGKGANQPQHF. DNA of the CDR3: TGTGCCAGCACCATGGGGAAGGGGGCCAATCAGCCCCAGCATTTT.

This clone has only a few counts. CDR3: CASSPRTNAEAFF. In DNA form, the CDR3 reads TGTGCCAGCAGCCCGCGGACAAACGCTGAAGCTTTCTTT. This sequence joins TRBV7-6 and TRBJ1-1; perhaps TRBD1 as D (5 bases). CDR1 is SGHVS and CDR2 is FNYEAQ in the germline V gene. V was shortened by 5 bases and J by 6 bases, with 13 bases between the two germline ends. This CDR3 has 13 amino acids. Full variable domain (outside the CDR3, taken from reference TRBV7-6 and TRBJ1-1): GAGVSQSPRYKVTKRGQDVALRCDPISGHVSLYWYRQALGQGPEFLTYFNYEAQQDKSGLPNDRFSAERPEGSISTLTIQRTEQRDSAMYRCASSPRTNAEAFFGQGTRLTVV.

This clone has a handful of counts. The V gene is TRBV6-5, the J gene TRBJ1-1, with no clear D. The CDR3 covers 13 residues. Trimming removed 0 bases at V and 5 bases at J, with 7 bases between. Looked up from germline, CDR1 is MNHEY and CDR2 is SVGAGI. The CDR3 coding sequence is TGTGCCAGCAGTTACTCGGCGAGGACTGAAGCTTTCTTT. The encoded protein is CASSYSARTEAFF.

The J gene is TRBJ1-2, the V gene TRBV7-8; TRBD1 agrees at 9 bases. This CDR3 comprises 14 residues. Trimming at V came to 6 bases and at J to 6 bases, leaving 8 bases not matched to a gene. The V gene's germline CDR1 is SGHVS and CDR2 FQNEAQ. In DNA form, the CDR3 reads TGTGCCAGCAGTCCCCGGGACAGGGAGGATGGCTACACCTTC. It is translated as CASSPRDREDGYTF.

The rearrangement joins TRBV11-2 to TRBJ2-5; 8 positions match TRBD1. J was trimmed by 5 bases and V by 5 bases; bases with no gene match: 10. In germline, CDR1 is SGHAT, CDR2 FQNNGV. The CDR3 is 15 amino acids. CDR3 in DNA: TGTGCCAGCAGCCATCCTTCAGGGGGCTACGAGACCCAGTACTTC. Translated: CASSHPSGGYETQYF.

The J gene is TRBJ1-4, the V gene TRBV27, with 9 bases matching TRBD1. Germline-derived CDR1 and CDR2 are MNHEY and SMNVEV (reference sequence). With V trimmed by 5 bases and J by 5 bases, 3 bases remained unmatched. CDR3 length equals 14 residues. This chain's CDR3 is CASSPGTGNEKLFF. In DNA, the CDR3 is TGTGCCAGCAGTCCCGGGACAGGGAATGAAAAACTGTTTTTT.

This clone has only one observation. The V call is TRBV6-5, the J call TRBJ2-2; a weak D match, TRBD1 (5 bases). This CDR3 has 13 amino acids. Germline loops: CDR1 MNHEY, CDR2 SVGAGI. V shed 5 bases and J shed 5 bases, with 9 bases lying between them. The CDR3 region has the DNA TGTGCCAGCAGTCAAGGGGTTACCGGGGAGCTGTTTTTT. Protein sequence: CASSQGVTGELFF.

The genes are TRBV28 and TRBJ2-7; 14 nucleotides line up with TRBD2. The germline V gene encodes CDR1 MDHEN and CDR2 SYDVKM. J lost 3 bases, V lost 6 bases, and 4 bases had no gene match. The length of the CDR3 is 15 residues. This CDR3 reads CASSQGLAGGYEQYF. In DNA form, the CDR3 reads TGTGCCAGCAGCCAAGGACTAGCGGGGGGCTACGAGCAGTACTTC. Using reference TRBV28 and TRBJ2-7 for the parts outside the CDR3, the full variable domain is DVKVTQSSRYLVKRTGEKVFLECVQDMDHENMFWYRQDPGLGLRLIYFSYDVKMKEKGDIPEGYSVSREKKERFSLILESASTNQTSMYLCASSQGLAGGYEQYFGPGTRLTVT.

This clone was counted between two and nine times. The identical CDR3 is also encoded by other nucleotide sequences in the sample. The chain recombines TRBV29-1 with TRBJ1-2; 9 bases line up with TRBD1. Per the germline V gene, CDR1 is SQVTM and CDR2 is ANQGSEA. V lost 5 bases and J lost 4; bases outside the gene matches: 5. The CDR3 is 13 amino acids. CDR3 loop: CSVLTGGGYGYTF. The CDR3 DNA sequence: TGCAGCGTTTTAACAGGGGGCGGCTATGGCTACACCTTC.

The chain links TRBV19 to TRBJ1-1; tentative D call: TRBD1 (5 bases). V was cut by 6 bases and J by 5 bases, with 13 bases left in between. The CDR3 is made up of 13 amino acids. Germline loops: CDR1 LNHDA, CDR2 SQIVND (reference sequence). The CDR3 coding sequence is TGTGCCAGTAGGAAGGGGCGCGAAACTGAAGCTTTCTTT. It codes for CASRKGRETEAFF.

The CDR3 here is CASSVATTGVDGYTF. The CDR3 region has the DNA TGTGCCAGCAGCGTAGCCACCACAGGGGTTGATGGCTACACCTTC. This chain uses TRBV9 with TRBJ1-2, with TRBD1 matching 7 bases. The length of the CDR3 is 15 residues. CDR1 SGDLS and CDR2 YYNGEE come from the germline V gene. J was trimmed by 6 bases and V by 0 bases; bases with no gene match: 8.

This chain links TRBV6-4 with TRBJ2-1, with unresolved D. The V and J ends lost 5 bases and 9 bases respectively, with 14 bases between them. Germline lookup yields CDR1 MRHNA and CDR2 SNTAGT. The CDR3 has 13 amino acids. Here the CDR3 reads CASSFSLASEQFF. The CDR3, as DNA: TGTGCCAGCAGTTTCTCCCTGGCATCTGAGCAGTTCTTC.

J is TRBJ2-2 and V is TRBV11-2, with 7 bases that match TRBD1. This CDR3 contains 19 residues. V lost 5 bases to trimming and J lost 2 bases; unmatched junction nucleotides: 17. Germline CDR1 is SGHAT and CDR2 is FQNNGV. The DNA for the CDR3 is TGTGCCAGCAGCCACACACCCTCCACCGGGACAGTAAACACCGGGGAGCTGTTTTTT. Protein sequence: CASSHTPSTGTVNTGELFF.